The 27 T cell receptor beta chains listed next were all sequenced from one sample in a study of cytomegalovirus exposure and HLA in healthy donors. PCR primers comprised 60 Vbeta and 13 Jbeta primers. TCRdb keeps only in-frame clones here, not all; method: immunoSEQ multiplex PCR. The table records 170,000 or so clones, 80% of them present only once. The sample taken for sequencing was PBMCs. Receptor source: a man aged 25 to 45 in good health and CMV-seropositive.

The chain employs TRBV27 and TRBJ2-3; tentatively, D is TRBD2 (6 bases). V dropped 5 bases and J dropped 1 base, with 7 bases sitting between them. CDR3 length equals 13 residues. Per germline, CDR1 MNHEY and CDR2 SMNVEV (reference sequence). The CDR3 spells CASSASGTDTQYF. In DNA, the CDR3 is TGTGCCAGCAGTGCTAGCGGCACAGATACGCAGTATTTT.

This clone was detected only a few times. The chain couples TRBV30 to TRBJ2-1, with 8 bases identical to TRBD1. This CDR3 comprises 13 residues. After removal of 4 bases from V and 5 bases from J, the junction contained 4 bases not matched to a gene. Looked up from germline, CDR1 is GTSNPN and CDR2 is SVGIG (reference sequence). In nucleotides, the CDR3 is TGTGCCTGGACAGGGGGCCGCCACAATGAGCAGTTCTTC. Protein sequence: CAWTGGRHNEQFF.

The genes are TRBV6-4 and TRBJ1-1, with TRBD1 matching 7 bases. CDR3 length equals 14 residues. V lost 5 bases and J lost 4; bases outside the gene matches: 7. Germline V gene lookup returns CDR1 MRHNA and CDR2 SNTAGT. The CDR3 DNA follows: TGTGCCAGCAGTCCGTCGGACAGGCCCACTGAAGCTTTCTTT. This codes for CASSPSDRPTEAFF.

J is TRBJ2-3 and V is TRBV5-6, with D possibly TRBD2 on 5 matching bases. V dropped 4 bases and J dropped 1 base, with 13 bases sitting between them. This CDR3 contains 15 residues. CDR1 SGHDT and CDR2 YYEEEE come from the germline V gene. The CDR3 DNA follows: TGTGCCAGCAGCCCCCGGGGTTTTGGCACAGATACGCAGTATTTT. This sequence encodes CASSPRGFGTDTQYF.

This chain uses TRBV7-2 with TRBJ1-1, with 8 bases aligning to TRBD1. Germline assignment: CDR1 SGHTA and CDR2 FQGNSA. CDR3 length: 15 amino acids. The ends lost 0 bases at V and 5 bases at J; junction bases unmatched: 5. The CDR3 DNA reads TGTGCCAGCAGCTTAGCAGCAGGGGGCAATACTGAAGCTTTCTTT. Amino acids: CASSLAAGGNTEAFF. Together with reference TRBV7-2 and TRBJ1-1, the CDR3 gives the full variable domain: GAGVSQSPSNKVTEKGKDVELRCDPISGHTALYWYRQSLGQGLEFLIYFQGNSAPDKSGLPSDRFSAERTGGSVSTLTIQRTQQEDSAVYLCASSLAAGGNTEAFFGQGTRLTVV.

A word on this clone: Germline is not matched at one junction end, which may reflect a read error. The chain is built from TRBV30 and TRBJ2-1, with 11 positions matching TRBD2. The CDR3 runs to 12 residues. Germline V lookup: CDR1 GTSNPN, CDR2 SVGIG (reference sequence). For the CDR3, the DNA is TGTGCCTGGACGACTAGCGGGAAGAGTCCCGTCTTC. As protein: CAWTTSGKSPVF. The variable domain in full, with the rest retrieved from reference TRBV30 and TRBJ2-1, is SQTIHQWPATLVQPVGSPLSLECTVEGTSNPNLYWYRQAAGRGLQLLFYSVGIGQISSEVPQNLSASRPQDRQFILSSKKLLLSDSGFYLCAWTTSGKSPVFGPGTRLTVL.

This clone was counted a few times. The chain is built from TRBV6-1 and TRBJ1-5, with D hard to call. Trimming left V 6 bases short and J 6 bases short, with 3 bases between. The CDR3 is 10 residues long. CDR1 and CDR2 from the germline V gene are MNHNS and SASEGT. The chain's CDR3 is CASRSQPQHF. CDR3 DNA: TGTGCCAGCAGGAGTCAGCCCCAGCATTTT.

This clone has only one observation. The chain's CDR3 is CASTKLPNEQFF. The CDR3 DNA reads as TGTGCCAGCACCAAACTCCCGAATGAGCAGTTCTTC. The chain combines TRBV28 with TRBJ2-1; D is undetermined. CDR3 size: 12 residues. Germline V lookup: CDR1 MDHEN, CDR2 SYDVKM. V was clipped by 7 bases and J by 7 bases, with 11 bases between them. The full variable domain, in which reference TRBV28 and TRBJ2-1 provide the parts outside the CDR3, is DVKVTQSSRYLVKRTGEKVFLECVQDMDHENMFWYRQDPGLGLRLIYFSYDVKMKEKGDIPEGYSVSREKKERFSLILESASTNQTSMYLCASTKLPNEQFFGPGTRLTVL.

This clone was seen a handful of times. V is TRBV10-2 and J is TRBJ1-1; 7 bases fit TRBD1. After removal of 6 bases from V and 1 base from J, the junction contained 2 bases not matched to a gene. The CDR3 totals 13 residues. Germline assignment: CDR1 WSHSY and CDR2 SAAADI. The CDR3 loop is CASRHRGNTEAFF. DNA for the CDR3: TGCGCCAGCAGGCACAGGGGGAACACTGAAGCTTTCTTT.

The rearrangement uses TRBV7-9 and TRBJ1-3; tentative D call: TRBD1 (6 bases). The V gene's germline CDR1 is SEHNR and CDR2 FQNEAQ (reference sequence). V shed 5 bases and J shed 8 bases, with 13 bases lying between them. The CDR3 length is 13 residues. CDR3 sequence reads: CASSQGLRDTIYF. In DNA, the CDR3 is TGTGCCAGCAGCCAGGGGCTCCGGGACACCATATATTTT.

The sample holds one count of this clone. The chain combines TRBV5-1 with TRBJ1-6; D might be TRBD1 (5 bases). The V and J ends lost 0 bases and 14 bases respectively, with 15 bases between them. CDR1 SGHRS and CDR2 YFSETQ come from the germline V gene. The CDR3 is 14 residues long. CDR3 sequence (DNA): TGCGCCAGCAGCTTGGCCCAGACCGCGGGGGCCCTCCACTTT. Translation: CASSLAQTAGALHF.

The genes are TRBV7-9 and TRBJ2-2; 8 bases match TRBD2. The CDR3 has 17 residues. Germline V gene lookup returns CDR1 SEHNR and CDR2 FQNEAQ (reference sequence). V lost 5 bases to trimming and J lost 2 bases; unmatched junction nucleotides: 10. CDR3 bases: TGTGCCAGCAGCGAAGGGACTAGGACTTTAAACACCGGGGAGCTGTTTTTT. Translating it yields CASSEGTRTLNTGELFF.

This clone was recorded only once. This chain uses TRBV27 with TRBJ2-1; 12 bases map to TRBD2. Germline assignment: CDR1 MNHEY and CDR2 SMNVEV (reference sequence). The ends lost 5 bases at V and 6 bases at J; junction bases unmatched: 14. The CDR3 is made up of 18 amino acids. The CDR3 region is CASSLQSRLAGGGNEQFF. The CDR3 nucleotides are TGTGCCAGCAGTCTCCAATCGAGGCTAGCGGGAGGGGGCAATGAGCAGTTCTTC.

The chain employs TRBV11-3 and TRBJ1-1; 8 nucleotides align to TRBD1. V was clipped by 2 bases and J by 3 bases; unmatched bases: 8. From germline, CDR1 is SGHNT and CDR2 YENEEA. The CDR3 runs 16 residues. The CDR3 region has the DNA TGTGCCAGCAGCTTAAAGTCCTGGGACAGGCACACTGAAGCTTTCTTT. Amino acids: CASSLKSWDRHTEAFF.

The chain recombines TRBV19 with TRBJ2-1, with 7 bases fitting TRBD1. Losses at the gene ends were 6 bases for V and 4 bases for J; bases not matched to a gene: 9. The CDR3 has 15 amino acids. Germline CDR1 reads LNHDA; CDR2 reads SQIVND (reference sequence). DNA of the CDR3: TGTGCCAGTAGGATCGACAGGGACGGATACAATGAGCAGTTCTTC. It encodes CASRIDRDGYNEQFF.

This clone has a handful of counts. The CDR3 DNA reads as TGTGCCAGCAGCCCCGCGGGCTCCAATGAGCAGTTCTTC. Residues: CASSPAGSNEQFF. The J gene is TRBJ2-1, the V gene TRBV9, with a possible D match to TRBD2 (5 bases). The CDR3 contains 13 residues. The germline V gene has CDR1 SGDLS and CDR2 YYNGEE. Trimming shortened V by 4 bases and J by 6 bases, and 11 bases separated the two germline ends.

This chain joins TRBV5-1 and TRBJ2-7, with a possible D match to TRBD1 (5 bases). Trimming pared 5 bases from V and 5 bases from J, leaving 11 bases between. Looked up from germline, CDR1 is SGHRS and CDR2 is YFSETQ. The CDR3 runs to 12 residues. CDR3 nucleotide sequence: TGCGCCAGCAGGCAGGGTGGCAACGAGCAGTACTTC. Protein sequence: CASRQGGNEQYF.

In this sample, this clone turned up once. The chain is built from TRBV6-5 and TRBJ1-1, with 10 bases that match TRBD1. The CDR3 sequence is 13 residues long. V gave up 6 bases and J gave up 11 bases; unmatched junction bases: 9. Germline values: CDR1 MNHEY, CDR2 SVGAGI. CDR3 sequence reads: CASSLGTGAVAFF. The CDR3 DNA reads as TGTGCCAGCAGCCTCGGGACAGGGGCTGTTGCTTTCTTT.

This clone was seen a few times. The chain recombines TRBV6-6 with TRBJ2-3, with a possible D match to TRBD2 (6 bases). Germline V lookup: CDR1 MNHNY, CDR2 SVGAGI (reference sequence). V was trimmed by 0 bases and J by 0 bases, leaving 7 bases between them. CDR3 length: 15 residues. The CDR3 reads CASSYSGTSTDTQYF. The CDR3 DNA is TGTGCCAGCAGTTACTCCGGGACTAGCACAGATACGCAGTATTTT.

CDR3 loop: CASSLSTRTLGEQYF. DNA for the CDR3: TGTGCCAGCAGTTTATCGACCAGGACTCTGGGGGAGCAGTACTTC. The rearrangement joins TRBV27 to TRBJ2-7; a possible D gene is TRBD2 (5 bases). The CDR3 is 15 amino acids. Germline V gene lookup returns CDR1 MNHEY and CDR2 SMNVEV (reference sequence). Trimming shortened V by 0 bases and J by 7 bases, and 16 bases separated the two germline ends.

CDR3 residues: CASSLAGATGGGYTF. The CDR3 nucleotides read TGTGCCAGCAGCTTAGCGGGCGCAACCGGGGGTGGCTACACCTTC. The chain couples TRBV7-8 to TRBJ1-2, with TRBD1 as a possible D gene (5 bases). CDR3 length: 15 residues. V shed 0 bases and J shed 7 bases, with 15 bases lying between them. Germline assignment: CDR1 SGHVS and CDR2 FQNEAQ.

The CDR3 nucleotides read TGTGCCAGCAGCGAGACCGGGACAGGGGGTGTTTCAACTAATGAAAAACTGTTTTTT. Protein product: CASSETGTGGVSTNEKLFF. J is TRBJ1-4 and V is TRBV4-2; 11 nucleotides line up with TRBD1. The CDR3 is made up of 19 amino acids. V lost 5 bases to trimming and J lost 0 bases; unmatched junction nucleotides: 11. CDR1 is LGHNA and CDR2 is YNFKEQ in the germline V gene.

The chain joins TRBV6-6 to TRBJ2-1, with TRBD2 matching 12 bases. Germline loops: CDR1 MNHNY, CDR2 SVGAGI (reference sequence). The CDR3 sequence is 16 residues long. V trimming: 5 bases; J trimming: 8 bases; junction bases outside the gene matches: 10. The CDR3 DNA reads TGTGCCAGCAGTCCCCTGACTAGCGGGAGAATCGATGAGCAGTTCTTC. It yields the protein CASSPLTSGRIDEQFF.

The sample holds one count of this clone. The chain couples TRBV11-3 to TRBJ2-7, with TRBD2 matching over 8 bases. The CDR3 totals 17 residues. After removal of 2 bases from V and 3 bases from J, the junction contained 12 bases not matched to a gene. Germline CDR1 is SGHNT and CDR2 is YENEEA. The chain's CDR3 is CASSLWGPEAGDYEQYF. CDR3 nucleotide sequence: TGTGCCAGCAGCTTATGGGGACCAGAAGCGGGGGACTACGAGCAGTACTTC.

Only one count was recorded for this clone. The gene calls are TRBV18 and TRBJ1-5; 9 bases align to TRBD1. Germline V CDR1 and CDR2: KGHSH, LQKENI. The CDR3 has 18 residues. V was pared by 6 bases and J by 6 bases, with 18 bases of the junction left unmatched. This CDR3 reads CASSKSPVRDRAGQPQHF. The CDR3 nucleotides are TGTGCCAGCTCTAAGAGTCCGGTGCGGGACAGGGCAGGTCAGCCCCAGCATTTT.

This clone was recorded a few times. The V gene is TRBV7-8, the J gene TRBJ2-1, with 10 bases fitting TRBD2. The ends lost 2 bases at V and 4 bases at J; junction bases unmatched: 5. Germline V gives CDR1 SGHVS, CDR2 FQNEAQ. This CDR3 is built from 16 residues. The CDR3, as DNA: TGTGCCAGCAGCTTACGGCTAGCGGGGGATTACAATGAGCAGTTCTTC. Translated, it gives CASSLRLAGDYNEQFF.

The chain combines TRBV11-2 with TRBJ2-5; TRBD2 matches 9 bases. The V gene end was trimmed by 5 bases and the J gene end by 3 bases; junction bases not matched to a gene: 13. There are 17 residues in the CDR3. Germline V CDR1 and CDR2: SGHAT, FQNNGV. The CDR3 region is CASSPEGVLAGKETQYF. CDR3 nucleotides: TGTGCCAGCAGCCCCGAAGGGGTACTAGCGGGTAAAGAGACCCAGTACTTC.